The clone carrying this T cell receptor (beta chain) appeared once. These data originate in a study of somatic mutations in cytotoxic T cells in rheumatoid arthritis. The table came from immunoSEQ multiplex PCR; TCRdb's copy has only in-frame clones and leaves some out. This sample yields just under 30,000 clones, of which more than 75% are seen a single time; roughly a tenth belongs to the top ten. Trimming removed 0 bases from V and 2 bases from J; junction bases left unmatched: 4. The germline CDR1 and CDR2 sequences are SGDLS and YYNGEE. CDR3 length equals 16 residues. The sequencing sample was made of CD8+ T cells sorted from blood. This chain uses TRBV9 with TRBJ2-3, with 9 bases identical to TRBD2. The sequence was obtained from an adult with rheumatoid arthritis. CDR3 sequence reads: CASSVGQRGATDTQYF. As DNA, the CDR3 is TGTGCCAGCAGCGTAGGGCAGCGGGGGGCCACAGATACGCAGTATTTT.